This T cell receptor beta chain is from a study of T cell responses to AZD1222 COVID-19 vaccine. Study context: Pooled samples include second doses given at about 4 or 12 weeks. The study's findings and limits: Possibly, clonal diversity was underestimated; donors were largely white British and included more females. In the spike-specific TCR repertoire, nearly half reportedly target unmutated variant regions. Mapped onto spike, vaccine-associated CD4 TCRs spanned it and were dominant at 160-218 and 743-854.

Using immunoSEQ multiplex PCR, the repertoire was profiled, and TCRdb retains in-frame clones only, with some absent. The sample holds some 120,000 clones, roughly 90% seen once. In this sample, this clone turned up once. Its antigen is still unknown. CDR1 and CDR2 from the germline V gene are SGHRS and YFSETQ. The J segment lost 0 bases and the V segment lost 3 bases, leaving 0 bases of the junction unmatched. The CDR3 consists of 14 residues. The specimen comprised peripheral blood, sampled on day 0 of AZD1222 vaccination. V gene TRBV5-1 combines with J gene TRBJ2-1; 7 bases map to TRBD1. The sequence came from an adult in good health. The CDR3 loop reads CASSWDSSYNEQFF. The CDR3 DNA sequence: TGCGCCAGCAGCTGGGACAGCTCCTACAATGAGCAGTTCTTC.